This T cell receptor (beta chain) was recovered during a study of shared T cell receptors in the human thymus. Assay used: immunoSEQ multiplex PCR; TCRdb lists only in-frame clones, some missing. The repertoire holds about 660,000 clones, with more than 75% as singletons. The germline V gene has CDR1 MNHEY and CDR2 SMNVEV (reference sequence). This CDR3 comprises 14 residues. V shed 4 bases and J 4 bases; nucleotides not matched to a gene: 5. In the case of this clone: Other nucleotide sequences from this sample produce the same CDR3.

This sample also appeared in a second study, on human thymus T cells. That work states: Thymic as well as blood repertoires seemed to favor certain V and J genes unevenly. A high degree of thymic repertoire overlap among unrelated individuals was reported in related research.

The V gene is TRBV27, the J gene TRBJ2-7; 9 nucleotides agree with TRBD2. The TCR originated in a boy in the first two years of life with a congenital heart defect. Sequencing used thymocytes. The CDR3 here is CASSSGLAAYEQYF. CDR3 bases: TGTGCCAGCAGTTCGGGACTAGCTGCTTACGAGCAGTACTTC.